This paragraph reports one T cell receptor beta chain. J was trimmed by 3 bases and V by 10 bases; bases with no gene match: 9. The CDR3 sequence is 15 residues long. From germline, CDR1 is MDHEN and CDR2 SYDVKM. Using immunoSEQ multiplex PCR, the repertoire was profiled, and TCRdb retains in-frame clones only, with some absent. The sample carries approximately 240,000 clones, about 93% recorded once. This sample was taken from a study of blood T cell repertoires in COVID-19. Material for sequencing was PBMCs or T cells enriched from blood (not recorded which). This TCR was sampled from a woman aged 18-29 years who had recovered from COVID-19. The chain recombines TRBV28 with TRBJ2-2; 9 bases fit TRBD2. This CDR3 reads CAIPSTSGYTGELFF. CDR3 coding DNA: TGTGCCATCCCCTCGACTAGCGGTTACACCGGGGAGCTGTTTTTT.